The 20 T cell receptor beta chains below all came from one sample that was sequenced in a study of early T cells in non-severe SARS-CoV-2 infection. TCRdb re-derived calls from the 5' RACE reads in MiXCR, one entry per CDR3 protein. The sample includes about 64,000 distinct CDR3 sequences, over 4% of them seen just once. The source material was whole blood. The source is an adult who was a healthcare worker with PCR-confirmed SARS-CoV-2 infection or an uninfected control (not recorded which).

This clonotype was recorded many times. The J gene is TRBJ2-3, the V gene TRBV7-2; 9 bases are a match to TRBD2. J was trimmed by 1 base and V by 5 bases; bases with no gene match: 16. The CDR3 spans 19 residues. CDR1 is SGHTA and CDR2 is FQGNSA in the germline V gene. CDR3 nucleotides: TGTGCCAGCAGCCCCGATTCACCCGGGACTAGCTTCCGCACAGATACGCAGTATTTT. Its translation is CASSPDSPGTSFRTDTQYF.

The V and J genes are TRBV7-2 and TRBJ2-3; D gene unclear. The CDR3 is made up of 14 amino acids. Trimming took off 0 bases at V and 2 bases at J, with 6 bases between the two ends. In germline, CDR1 is SGHTA, CDR2 FQGNSA. CDR3 sequence: CASSLARDTDTQYF. CDR3 nucleotide sequence: TGTGCCAGCAGCTTAGCGCGCGACACAGATACGCAGTATTTT.

In this sample, this clonotype turned up many times. J is TRBJ1-4 and V is TRBV10-3, with D tentatively TRBD1 (5 bases). The length of the CDR3 is 15 residues. Trimming removed 3 bases at V and 8 bases at J, with 16 bases between. Germline CDR1 and CDR2: ENHRY and SYGVKD. In DNA, the CDR3 is TGTGCCATCAGTGATGGGCAGGGACCGGAGGAAAAACTGTTTTTT. It is translated as CAISDGQGPEEKLFF.

This sequence joins TRBV18 and TRBJ2-7; D possibly matches TRBD1 or TRBD2 (6 bases each). Germline V CDR1 and CDR2: KGHSH, LQKENI. Trimming cost V 2 bases and J 3 bases, with 23 bases left between them. The CDR3 covers 18 residues. For the CDR3, the DNA is TGTGCCAGCTCACCAAGTGTTGTGTTGGGGGGCATAGGCTACGAGCAGTACTTC. Translating gives CASSPSVVLGGIGYEQYF. Full variable domain (outside the CDR3, taken from reference TRBV18 and TRBJ2-7): NAGVMQNPRHLVRRRGQEARLRCSPMKGHSHVYWYRQLPEEGLKFMVYLQKENIIDESGMPKERFSAEFPKEGPSILRIQQVVRGDSAAYFCASSPSVVLGGIGYEQYFGPGTRLTVT.

This clonotype was picked up many times. J is TRBJ2-1 and V is TRBV6-2 or TRBV6-3; 7 bases are shared with TRBD1. Germline loops: CDR1 MNHEY, CDR2 SVGEGT. The junction had 10 bases not matched to a gene; V was cut back by 4 bases and J by 4 bases. The CDR3 length is 16 residues. The CDR3 here is CASSLVGDRPYNEQFF. CDR3 bases: TGTGCCAGCAGTTTGGTTGGGGACAGACCATACAATGAGCAGTTCTTC.

This clonotype was seen many times. V gene TRBV7-9 combines with J gene TRBJ2-7; D gene uncertain. Between the trimmed V and J ends, which lost 5 bases and 5 bases, there was a span of 7 bases. Germline CDR1 SEHNR, CDR2 FQNEAQ (reference sequence). The CDR3 spans 11 residues. The CDR3 coding sequence is TGTGCCAGCAGCCCAGAGCACGAGCAGTACTTC. It is translated as CASSPEHEQYF.

This sequence joins TRBV24-1 and TRBJ2-2; D is undetermined. This CDR3 comprises 13 residues. Between the trimmed V and J ends, which lost 3 bases and 4 bases, there was a span of 5 bases. The germline CDR1 and CDR2 sequences are KGHDR and SFDVKD. CDR3 nucleotide sequence: TGTGCCACCAGTGATCTCGGCACCGGGGAGCTGTTTTTT. Protein: CATSDLGTGELFF.

This clonotype was counted ten times or more. This chain joins TRBV20-1 and TRBJ1-2; D uncertain. CDR1 is DFQATT, CDR2 SNEGSKA, per germline (reference sequence). Between the trimmed V and J ends, which lost 6 bases and 5 bases, there was a span of 16 bases. This CDR3 comprises 13 residues. The CDR3: CSAHRGFPYGYTF. CDR3 DNA: TGCAGTGCGCATCGCGGTTTCCCGTATGGCTACACCTTC.

This clonotype was found many times. The chain uses TRBV7-6 and TRBJ1-5; D uncertain. The CDR3 extends over 13 amino acids. The V gene's germline CDR1 is SGHVS and CDR2 FNYEAQ. V lost 1 base and J 7 bases, leaving 8 bases between the germline ends. The CDR3 sequence is CASSLGAQQPQHF. The CDR3 bases are TGTGCCAGCAGCTTAGGGGCGCAGCAGCCCCAGCATTTT.

This clonotype was recorded at least ten times. J is TRBJ1-4 and V is TRBV4-2; D is possibly TRBD1 (6 bases). V was clipped by 0 bases and J by 4 bases, with 12 bases between them. The CDR3 covers 16 residues. The germline V gene encodes CDR1 LGHNA and CDR2 YNFKEQ. CDR3 amino acids: CASSQDGGDNNEKLFF. DNA of the CDR3: TGTGCCAGCAGCCAAGATGGGGGGGACAATAATGAAAAACTGTTTTTT.

There are many counts of this clonotype. V and J are TRBV4-1 and TRBJ1-5, with 8 nucleotides matching TRBD1. Germline V gene sequence: CDR1 MGHRA, CDR2 YSYEKL. The CDR3 runs 16 residues. Trimming at V came to 0 bases and at J to 3 bases, leaving 4 bases not matched to a gene. Here the CDR3 reads CASSQEGTGFNQPQHF. CDR3 bases: TGCGCCAGCAGCCAAGAGGGGACAGGATTCAATCAGCCCCAGCATTTT.

This clonotype was detected many times. The V call is TRBV10-1, the J call TRBJ2-5, with unresolved D. Germline-derived CDR1 and CDR2 are WNHNN and SYGVQD (reference sequence). The CDR3 totals 14 residues. Trimming removed 3 bases from V and 5 bases from J, with 13 bases in between. The CDR3 DNA is TGCGCCAGCAGTGAAAGGGCAGGATGGGAGACCCAGTACTTC. It translates to CASSERAGWETQYF.

This clonotype was detected ten times or more. This chain uses TRBV7-6 with TRBJ2-7; TRBD2 aligns across 8 bases. Germline CDR1 SGHVS, CDR2 FNYEAQ. The CDR3 runs to 14 residues. Trimming at V came to 1 base and at J to 2 bases, leaving 1 base not matched to a gene. The CDR3 reads CASSLEAGAYEQYF. The CDR3 DNA is TGTGCCAGCAGCTTAGAAGCGGGGGCCTACGAGCAGTACTTC.

This clonotype came up many times. The rearrangement uses TRBV9 and TRBJ2-1; no definite D call. V was trimmed by 4 bases and J by 4 bases, leaving 6 bases between them. Germline-derived CDR1 and CDR2 are SGDLS and YYNGEE. This CDR3 is 12 amino acids long. CDR3 loop: CASSPAYNEQFF. The CDR3 bases are TGTGCCAGCAGCCCCGCTTACAATGAGCAGTTCTTC.

This clonotype was observed a handful of times. CDR3 region: CAWSDWGPYNEQFF. CDR3 bases: TGTGCCTGGAGTGACTGGGGGCCCTACAATGAGCAGTTCTTC. The chain joins TRBV30 to TRBJ2-1, with D possibly TRBD1 on 6 matching bases. V gave up 1 base and J gave up 2 bases, with 9 bases separating them. The CDR3 totals 14 residues. From germline, CDR1 is GTSNPN and CDR2 SVGIG (reference sequence). The variable domain in full, completed from reference TRBV30 and TRBJ2-1, reads SQTIHQWPATLVQPVGSPLSLECTVEGTSNPNLYWYRQAAGRGLQLLFYSVGIGQISSEVPQNLSASRPQDRQFILSSKKLLLSDSGFYLCAWSDWGPYNEQFFGPGTRLTVL.

Many counts were recorded for this clonotype. V is TRBV20-1 and J is TRBJ2-7; D possibly corresponds to TRBD1 (5 bases). The CDR3 extends over 15 amino acids. Trimming stripped 3 bases from V and 4 bases from J, with 19 bases between. CDR1 is DFQATT, CDR2 SNEGSKA, per germline (reference sequence). The CDR3 spells CSASSSQGSGYEQYF. CDR3 in DNA: TGCAGTGCTAGCTCCTCCCAGGGATCAGGATACGAGCAGTACTTC.

This clonotype was counted between two and nine times. This sequence joins TRBV6-1 and TRBJ2-5, with a possible D match to TRBD2 (6 bases). Germline V lookup: CDR1 MNHNS, CDR2 SASEGT. V was trimmed by 6 bases and J by 5 bases, leaving 19 bases between them. The CDR3 is 15 residues long. The chain's CDR3 is CASRGGGGLGETQYF. The CDR3 coding sequence is TGTGCCAGCAGGGGAGGAGGAGGCCTGGGGGAGACCCAGTACTTC.

This clonotype appeared many times. V is TRBV25-1 and J is TRBJ1-5; TRBD1 might be the D (5 bases). Trimming stripped 5 bases from V and 9 bases from J, with 17 bases between. The CDR3 consists of 14 residues. The germline CDR1 and CDR2 sequences are MGHDK and SYGVNS. The CDR3, as DNA: TGTGCCAGCAGTACCCGGGGGAATATCGGGCCCCAGCATTTT. This sequence encodes CASSTRGNIGPQHF.

The chain couples TRBV29-1 to TRBJ2-1; either TRBD1 or TRBD2 may fit D (5 bases each). The germline V and J ends were trimmed by 7 bases and 7 bases, with 17 bases remaining between them. This CDR3 is built from 13 residues. CDR1 is SQVTM and CDR2 is ANQGSEA in the germline V gene. The CDR3 DNA follows: TGCAGCGGTGCAGTCGGGGCCCATAATGAGCAGTTCTTC. Its protein is CSGAVGAHNEQFF.

This clonotype appeared many times. The chain joins TRBV7-8 to TRBJ2-3; TRBD2 is a possible D gene (7 bases). CDR1 is SGHVS, CDR2 FQNEAQ, per germline. Trimming removed 3 bases at V and 0 bases at J, with 13 bases between. The CDR3 is 16 amino acids. The CDR3 spells CASSFRGRDSTDTQYF. CDR3 nucleotide sequence: TGTGCCAGCAGCTTTAGGGGGAGGGATAGCACAGATACGCAGTATTTT.